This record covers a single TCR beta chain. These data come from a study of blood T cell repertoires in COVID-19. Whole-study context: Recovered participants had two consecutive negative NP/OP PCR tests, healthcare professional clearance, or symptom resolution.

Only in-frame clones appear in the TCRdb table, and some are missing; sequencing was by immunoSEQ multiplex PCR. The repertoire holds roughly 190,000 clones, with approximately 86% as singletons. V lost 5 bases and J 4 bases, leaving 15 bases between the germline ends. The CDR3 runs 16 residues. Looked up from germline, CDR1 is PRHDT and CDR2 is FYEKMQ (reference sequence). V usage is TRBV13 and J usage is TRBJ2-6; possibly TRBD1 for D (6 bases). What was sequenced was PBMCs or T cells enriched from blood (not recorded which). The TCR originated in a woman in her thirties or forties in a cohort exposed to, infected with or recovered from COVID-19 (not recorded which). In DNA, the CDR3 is TGTGCCAGCAGCGTTTCCGGGACACTCGGGGCCAACGTCCTGACTTTC. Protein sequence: CASSVSGTLGANVLTF. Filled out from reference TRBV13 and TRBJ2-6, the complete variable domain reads AAGVIQSPRHLIKEKRETATLKCYPIPRHDTVYWYQQGPGQDPQFLISFYEKMQSDKGSIPDRFSAQQFSDYHSELNMSSLELGDSALYFCASSVSGTLGANVLTFGAGSRLTVL.